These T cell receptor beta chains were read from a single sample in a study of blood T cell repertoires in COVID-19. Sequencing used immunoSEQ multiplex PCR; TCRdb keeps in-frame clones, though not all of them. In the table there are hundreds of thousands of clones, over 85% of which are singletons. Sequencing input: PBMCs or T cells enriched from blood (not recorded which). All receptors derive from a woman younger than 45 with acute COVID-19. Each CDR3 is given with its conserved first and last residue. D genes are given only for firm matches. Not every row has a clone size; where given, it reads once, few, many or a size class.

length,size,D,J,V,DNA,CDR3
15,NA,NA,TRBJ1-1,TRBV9,TGTGCCAGCAGCGTAGTTGACAGTTTGAACACTGAAGCTTTCTTT,CASSVVDSLNTEAFF
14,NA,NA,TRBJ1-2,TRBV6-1,TGTGCCAGCAGTGAAGTGGGGGGAGGCAGTGGCTACACCTTC,CASSEVGGGSGYTF
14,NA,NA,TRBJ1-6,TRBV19,TGTGCCAGTAGCACCGCCAGGGTAGAGTCACCCCTCCACTTT,CASSTARVESPLHF
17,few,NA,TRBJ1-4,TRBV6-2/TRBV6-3,TGTGCCAGCAGTCGCCCGGATCTAAACTCGGGAGGTGAAAAACTGTTTTTT,CASSRPDLNSGGEKLFF
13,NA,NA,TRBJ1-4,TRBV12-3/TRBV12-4,TGTGCCAGCAGTCCATTTATTTGGCAAAAACTGTTTTTT,CASSPFIWQKLFF
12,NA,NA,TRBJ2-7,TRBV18,TGTGCCAGCTCACTGCGAGAATACGAGCAGTACTTC,CASSLREYEQYF
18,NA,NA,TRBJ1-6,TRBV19,TGTGCCAGTAGCCCCGGACGGAGGGCGAGAGACTATAATTCACCCCTCCACTTT,CASSPGRRARDYNSPLHF
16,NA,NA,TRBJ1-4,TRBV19,TGTGCCAGTCTGACTGATGAGTCAGGGGTGGGTGAAAAACTGTTTTTT,CASLTDESGVGEKLFF
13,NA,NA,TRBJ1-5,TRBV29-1,TGCAGCGCCCGGGCGGGGGGCAATCAGCCCCAGCATTTT,CSARAGGNQPQHF
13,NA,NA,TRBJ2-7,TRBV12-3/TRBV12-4,TGTGCCAGCAGCCCGCGTGGCTCCTACGAGCAGTACTTC,CASSPRGSYEQYF
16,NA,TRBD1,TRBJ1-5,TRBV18,TGTGCCAGCTCACCCGGGACAGGGGGCGGGAATCAGCCCCAGCATTTT,CASSPGTGGGNQPQHF
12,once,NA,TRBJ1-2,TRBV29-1,TGCAGCGTTGCTCGCGGACAGTATGGCTACACCTTC,CSVARGQYGYTF
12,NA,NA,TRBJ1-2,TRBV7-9,TGTGCCAGCACCTTAGATGGGGGCCCCGGCACCTTC,CASTLDGGPGTF
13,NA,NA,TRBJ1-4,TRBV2,TGTGCCAGCAGGAGGACAGAGAATGAAAAACTGTTTTTT,CASRRTENEKLFF
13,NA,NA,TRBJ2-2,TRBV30,TGTGCCTGGAGTGTACTGCGCACCGGGGAGCTGTTTTTT,CAWSVLRTGELFF
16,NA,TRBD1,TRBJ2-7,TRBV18,TGTGCCAGCTCACCACGATCGGGACAGGCAAGCTACGAGCAGTACTTC,CASSPRSGQASYEQYF
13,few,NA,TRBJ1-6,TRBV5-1,TGCGCCAGCAGCCTGGACATTTTTGAGGCCCTCCACTTT,CASSLDIFEALHF
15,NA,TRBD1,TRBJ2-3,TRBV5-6,TGTGCCAGCAGCTCCTACTTCCGGGACAGGGATACGCAGTATTTT,CASSSYFRDRDTQYF
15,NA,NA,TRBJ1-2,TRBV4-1,TGCGCCAGCAGCCAAGAGCGGGGAATGGGCTATGGCTACACCTTC,CASSQERGMGYGYTF
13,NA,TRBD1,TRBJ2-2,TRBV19,TGTGCCAGTAAAAGACAGGGAACCGGGGAGCTGTTTTTT,CASKRQGTGELFF
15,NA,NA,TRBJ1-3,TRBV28,TGTGCCAGCAGTCCCCGCATCTACCGGGGAAACACCATATATTTT,CASSPRIYRGNTIYF
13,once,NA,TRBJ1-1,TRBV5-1,TGCGCCAGCAGCTCTGAGAGGAACACTGAAGCTTTCTTT,CASSSERNTEAFF
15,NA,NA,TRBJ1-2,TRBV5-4,TGTGCCAGCAGCCCCCCCCAGGGGCCCTCCTATGGCTACACCTTC,CASSPPQGPSYGYTF